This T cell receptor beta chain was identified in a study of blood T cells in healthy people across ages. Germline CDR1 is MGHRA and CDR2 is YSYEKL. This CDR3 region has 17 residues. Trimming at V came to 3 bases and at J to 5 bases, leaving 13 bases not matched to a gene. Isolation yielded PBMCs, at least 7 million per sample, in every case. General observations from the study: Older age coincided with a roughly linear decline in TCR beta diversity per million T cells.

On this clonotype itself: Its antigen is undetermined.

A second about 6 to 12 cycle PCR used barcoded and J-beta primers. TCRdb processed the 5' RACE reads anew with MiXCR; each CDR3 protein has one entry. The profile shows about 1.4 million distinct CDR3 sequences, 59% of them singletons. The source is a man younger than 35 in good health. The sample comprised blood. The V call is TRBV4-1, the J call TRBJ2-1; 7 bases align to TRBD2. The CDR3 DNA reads TGCGCCAGCAGCCAGCGCTCTAGCGGATTGGGGAACAATGAGCAGTTCTTC. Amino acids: CASSQRSSGLGNNEQFF.